This T cell receptor (beta chain) originates from a study of blood T cells in healthy people across ages. Germline V gene sequence: CDR1 MNHEY, CDR2 SMNVEV (reference sequence). Trimming removed 2 bases from V and 1 base from J, with 10 bases in between. The CDR3 loop spans 15 amino acids. Combining a sample-barcoded 5' primer with a J-beta primer mix, a second PCR ran for roughly 7 to 12 cycles. Each CDR3 protein gets one entry after TCRdb re-called the 5' RACE reads with MiXCR. The profile shows some 900,000 distinct CDR3 sequences, 25% to 30% of them singletons. The study, taken as a whole, reports: In these data, TCR beta diversity tracked strongly with naive T cell percentage.

The table lists this clonotype with a count of one. Antigen unknown. A read error is possible here, since a much larger clone lies one base away. Sequencing input: blood. V and J are TRBV27 and TRBJ2-3; a possible D gene is TRBD2 (5 bases). This TCR came from an elderly woman in good health. CDR3: CASSLTNGGTDTQYF. CDR3 coding DNA: TGTGCCAGCAGTTTAACGAACGGGGGCACAGATACGCAGTATTTT.